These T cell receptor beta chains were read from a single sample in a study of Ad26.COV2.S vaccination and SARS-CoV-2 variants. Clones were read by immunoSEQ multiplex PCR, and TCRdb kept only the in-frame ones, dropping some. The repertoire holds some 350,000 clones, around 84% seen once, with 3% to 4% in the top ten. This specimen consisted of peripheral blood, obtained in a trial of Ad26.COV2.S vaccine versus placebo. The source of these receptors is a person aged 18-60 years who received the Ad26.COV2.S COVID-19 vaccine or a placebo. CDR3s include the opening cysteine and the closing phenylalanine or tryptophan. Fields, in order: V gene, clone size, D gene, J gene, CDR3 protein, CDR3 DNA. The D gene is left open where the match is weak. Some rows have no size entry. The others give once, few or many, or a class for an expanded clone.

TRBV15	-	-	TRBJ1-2	CATSREQAAYGYTF	TGTGCCACCAGCAGAGAACAGGCCGCCTATGGCTACACCTTC
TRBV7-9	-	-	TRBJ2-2	CASSLRDANTGELFF	TGTGCCAGCAGCTTAAGGGACGCCAACACCGGGGAGCTGTTTTTT
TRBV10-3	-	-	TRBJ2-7	CAISGRDEQYF	TGTGCCATCAGTGGAAGGGACGAGCAGTACTTC
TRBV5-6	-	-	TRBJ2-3	CASSLSFEQYF	TGTGCCAGCAGCTTGTCTTTCGAGCAGTATTTT
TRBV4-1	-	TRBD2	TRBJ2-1	CASIQGVGSGRTHEQFF	TGCGCCAGCATACAAGGGGTGGGTAGCGGGAGAACCCATGAGCAGTTCTTC
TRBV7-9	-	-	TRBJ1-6	CASSPGQATYNSPLHF	TGTGCCAGCAGCCCTGGTCAGGCCACCTATAATTCACCCCTCCACTTT
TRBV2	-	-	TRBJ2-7	CASSDAPGHRTNYEQYF	TGTGCCAGCAGTGACGCACCGGGACACCGAACGAACTACGAGCAGTACTTC
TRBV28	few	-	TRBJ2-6	CASSLIGWSSPYSGANVLTF	TGTGCCAGCAGTTTAATAGGGTGGTCCTCGCCATACTCTGGGGCCAACGTCCTGACTTTC
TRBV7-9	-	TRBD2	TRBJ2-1	CASSFAGLAGAYNEQFF	TGTGCCAGCAGCTTCGCGGGCTTAGCGGGAGCCTACAATGAGCAGTTCTTC
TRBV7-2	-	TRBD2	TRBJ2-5	CASSPLAGGRWETQYF	TGTGCCAGCAGCCCACTAGCGGGGGGGCGTTGGGAGACCCAGTACTTC
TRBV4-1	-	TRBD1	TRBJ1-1	CASSQAGQGRAEAFF	TGCGCCAGCAGCCAAGCCGGACAGGGAAGGGCTGAAGCTTTCTTT
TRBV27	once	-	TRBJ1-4	CASSLRGSLSADKLFF	TGTGCCAGCAGTCTCCGTGGTAGCCTTAGCGCCGATAAACTGTTTTTT
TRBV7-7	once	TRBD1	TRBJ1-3	CASSFGTDPGNTIYF	TGTGCTAGCAGCTTCGGGACAGACCCTGGAAACACCATATATTTT
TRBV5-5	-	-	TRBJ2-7	CASSEGTAAVYEQYF	TGTGCCAGCAGCGAGGGGACGGCTGCGGTGTACGAGCAGTACTTC
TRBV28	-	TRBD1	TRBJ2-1	CASTTGGTGAYNEQFF	TGTGCCAGCACTACGGGGGGGACAGGGGCCTACAATGAGCAGTTCTTC
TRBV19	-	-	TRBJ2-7	CASSMHREVSSYEQYF	TGTGCCAGTAGTATGCACAGGGAAGTGAGCTCCTACGAGCAGTACTTC
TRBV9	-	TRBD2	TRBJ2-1	CASSVGRASGDEQFF	TGTGCCAGCAGCGTAGGTCGGGCTAGCGGGGATGAGCAGTTCTTC
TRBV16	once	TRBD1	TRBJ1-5	CASSQHKTGFNQPQHF	TGTGCCAGCAGCCAACACAAGACAGGGTTCAATCAGCCCCAGCATTTT
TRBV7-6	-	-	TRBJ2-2	CASSLDYRTGELFF	TGTGCCAGCAGCTTAGACTATAGGACCGGGGAGCTGTTTTTT
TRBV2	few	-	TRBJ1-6	CASSEGINSPLHF	TGTGCCAGCAGTGAAGGGATAAATTCACCCCTCCACTTT
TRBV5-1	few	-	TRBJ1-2	CASSLESPNYGYTF	TGCGCCAGCAGCTTGGAGAGTCCTAACTATGGCTACACCTTC
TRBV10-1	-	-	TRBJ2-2	CASRPGQAGELFF	TGCGCCAGCAGGCCAGGGCAGGCCGGGGAGCTGTTTTTT
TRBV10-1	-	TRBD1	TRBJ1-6	CASSTGQGSSPLHF	TGCGCCAGCAGTACGGGACAGGGCTCTTCACCCCTCCACTTT
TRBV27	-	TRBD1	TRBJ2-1	CASSSRTGSSYNEQFF	TGTGCCAGCAGTTCACGGACAGGGAGCTCCTACAATGAGCAGTTCTTC
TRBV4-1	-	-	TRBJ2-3	CASSLEGNWDTQYF	TGCGCCAGCAGCCTGGAGGGGAATTGGGATACGCAGTATTTT
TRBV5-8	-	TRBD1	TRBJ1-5	CASLAPGQGPQPQHF	TGTGCCAGCCTTGCACCGGGACAGGGGCCTCAGCCCCAGCATTTT
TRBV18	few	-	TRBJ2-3	CASSPAGMGGTDTQYF	TGTGCCAGCTCACCGGCCGGGATGGGGGGCACAGATACGCAGTATTTT
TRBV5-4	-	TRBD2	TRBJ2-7	CASSSPGLVSYEQYF	TGTGCCAGCAGCTCACCTGGACTAGTTTCCTACGAGCAGTACTTC
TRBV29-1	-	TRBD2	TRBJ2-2	CSVEDLAGVTGELFF	TGCAGCGTTGAAGATCTTGCGGGGGTCACCGGGGAGCTGTTTTTT
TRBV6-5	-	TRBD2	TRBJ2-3	CASRGLAGISDTQYF	TGTGCCAGCAGAGGACTAGCGGGTATTAGTGATACGCAGTATTTT
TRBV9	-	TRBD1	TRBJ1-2	CASSVGQGVGGYTF	TGTGCCAGCAGCGTGGGACAGGGGGTTGGGGGCTACACCTTC
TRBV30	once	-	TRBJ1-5	CAWSRSGGQQVYQPQHF	TGTGCCTGGAGCCGCAGTGGGGGCCAGCAAGTATATCAGCCCCAGCATTTT
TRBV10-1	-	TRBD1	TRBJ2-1	CASNAGQGNNEQFF	TGCGCCAGCAATGCCGGACAGGGAAACAATGAGCAGTTCTTC
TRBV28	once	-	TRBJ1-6	CASSARGLGNSPLHF	TGTGCCAGCAGTGCCAGGGGATTGGGAAATTCACCCCTCCACTTT
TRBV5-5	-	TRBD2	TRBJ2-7	CASSHSSTSGNPYEQYF	TGTGCCAGCAGTCATTCATCGACTAGCGGGAATCCCTACGAGCAGTACTTC
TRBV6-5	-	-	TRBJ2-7	CASSSSLIQYF	TGTGCCAGCAGTTCCAGTCTGATTCAGTACTTC
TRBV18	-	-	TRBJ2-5	CASSLSAPGYQETQYF	TGTGCCAGCTCACTTTCGGCACCAGGGTACCAAGAGACCCAGTACTTC
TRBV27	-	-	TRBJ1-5	CASSWVGNQPQHF	TGTGCCAGCAGTTGGGTAGGCAATCAGCCCCAGCATTTT
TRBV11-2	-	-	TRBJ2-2	CASSPAFGELFF	TGTGCCAGCAGCCCGGCTTTCGGGGAGCTGTTTTTT
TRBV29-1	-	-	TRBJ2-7	CSVGTAYEQYF	TGCAGCGTAGGGACTGCCTACGAGCAGTACTTC
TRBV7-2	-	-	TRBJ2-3	CASSRYNSDTQYF	TGTGCCAGCAGCAGGTATAATTCAGATACGCAGTATTTT
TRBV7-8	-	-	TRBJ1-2	CASSLEGVNRAFYGYTF	TGTGCCAGCAGCTTAGAGGGGGTTAACAGGGCCTTCTATGGCTACACCTTC
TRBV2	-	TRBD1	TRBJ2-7	CASSSGTGAAYEQYF	TGTGCCAGCAGTTCCGGGACAGGGGCGGCCTACGAGCAGTACTTC
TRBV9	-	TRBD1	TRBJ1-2	CASSVVPGQGGYGYTF	TGTGCCAGCAGCGTAGTCCCGGGACAGGGGGGGTATGGCTACACCTTC
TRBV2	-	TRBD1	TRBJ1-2	CASSDPQTGFYGYTF	TGTGCCAGCAGTGACCCGCAGACAGGGTTCTATGGCTACACCTTC
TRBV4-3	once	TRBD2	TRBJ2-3	CASSQDLGLARLTSTDTQYF	TGCGCCAGCAGCCAAGATCTGGGACTAGCGCGACTAACAAGCACAGATACGCAGTATTTT
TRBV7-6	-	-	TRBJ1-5	CASSLARPGDSNQPQHF	TGTGCCAGCAGCTTAGCGCGTCCGGGGGATAGCAATCAGCCCCAGCATTTT
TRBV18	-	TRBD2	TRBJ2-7	CASSLLAGVRGSEQYF	TGTGCCAGCTCACTTCTAGCGGGGGTCAGAGGCAGCGAGCAGTACTTC
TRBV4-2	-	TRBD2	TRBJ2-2	CASSHDLPGLASTGELFF	TGTGCCAGCAGCCACGACCTTCCGGGACTAGCTTCCACCGGGGAGCTGTTTTTT
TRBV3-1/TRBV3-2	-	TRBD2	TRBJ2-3	CASSQTSGNYTDTQYF	TGTGCCAGCAGCCAAACTAGCGGGAATTACACAGATACGCAGTATTTT